This entry concerns a single T cell receptor (beta chain). This CDR3 has 16 amino acids. The V gene's germline CDR1 is SGHKS and CDR2 YYEKEE (reference sequence). Trimming pared 1 base from V and 4 bases from J, leaving 14 bases between. This specimen comes from a study of blood T cell repertoires in COVID-19. Assay: immunoSEQ multiplex PCR; the TCRdb copy retains only in-frame clones and omits some. The sample shows about 220,000 clones, roughly 85% of them seen only once. The chain recombines TRBV5-5 with TRBJ1-4, with D perhaps matching TRBD1 (5 bases). The sequence came from a woman aged 50 to 65 who had been exposed to COVID-19. Specimen: PBMCs or T cells enriched from blood (not recorded which). The CDR3 loop reads CASSLRRDSNNEKLFF. In nucleotides, the CDR3 is TGTGCCAGCAGCTTGAGGCGTGACAGTAATAATGAAAAACTGTTTTTT. The whole variable domain, filled in from reference TRBV5-5 and TRBJ1-4, reads DAGVTQSPTHLIKTRGQQVTLRCSPISGHKSVSWYQQVLGQGPQFIFQYYEKEERGRGNFPDRFSARQFPNYSSELNVNALLLGDSALYLCASSLRRDSNNEKLFFGSGTQLSVL.